The present T cell receptor beta chain was sequenced within a study of tumor and adjacent non-tumor tissue in lung cancer. Study-wide context: The patients, 10 or so men and roughly 5 women, were about 31 to 85 with stage I to III disease. Each sample yielded 4 million to 5 million productive TCRbeta reads on average. Study-wide results and caveats: Tumor tissue had significantly higher TCR diversity than normal lung. Normal lung showed higher cumulative top 100 clone frequency than tumor.

RNA was extracted from bulk tissue without any cell sorting. CDR1 DFQATT and CDR2 SNEGSKA come from the germline V gene (reference sequence). This CDR3 is built from 12 residues. V lost 4 bases and J lost 7, with 10 bases in between. The library came from three nested PCR rounds adapted from ARM-PCR protocols. Via MiXCR, TCRdb re-called the multiplex PCR reads, giving one row per CDR3 protein. The sample lists 200,000 to 250,000 distinct CDR3 sequences; less than 80% were seen once. In regard to this clonotype: Its antigen is unidentified.

The genes are TRBV20-1 and TRBJ1-4; D remains ambiguous. Material for sequencing was lung tumor tissue. This receptor was taken from a man between 60 and 75 years old with non-small cell lung cancer. The chain's CDR3 is CSATGLGEKLFF. CDR3 nucleotides: TGCAGTGCTACGGGTTTAGGTGAAAAACTGTTTTTT.